One and the same sample provided the 22 T cell receptor beta chains below, sequenced in a study of blood T cell repertoires in COVID-19 (dated by TCRdb to 2019 to 2021). The method was the immunoSEQ multiplex PCR assay. TCRdb stores this immuneACCESS table with in-frame sequences only. Part of the clones is absent; in the studies checked, under half of the shortfall reflects unresolved V genes, and no reason is known for the rest. The sample table contains about 220,000 clones; only one count was recorded for approximately 83% of them. The leading ten clones occupy approximately 1.3% of the sample. Sequenced input: PBMCs or T cells enriched from blood (not recorded which). The receptors here all came from a woman aged 40-49 years with acute COVID-19.

The J gene is TRBJ2-3, the V gene TRBV5-4; 10 bases agree with TRBD1. J was trimmed by 0 bases and V by 4 bases; bases with no gene match: 11. Per germline, CDR1 SGHNT and CDR2 YYREEE (reference sequence). This CDR3 comprises 18 residues. DNA of the CDR3: TGTGCCAGCAGCCATGGGACAGGGGCTCGCCTTAGCACAGATACGCAGTATTTT. This encodes CASSHGTGARLSTDTQYF.

The chain carries TRBV28 and TRBJ1-2, with a tentative D call TRBD1 (6 bases). The V end lost 7 bases, the J end lost 4 bases, and 10 bases lay between the germline ends. The length of the CDR3 is 12 residues. Germline V CDR1 and CDR2: MDHEN, SYDVKM. Here the CDR3 reads CASNDRLYGYTF. The DNA for the CDR3 is TGTGCCAGCAATGACAGGCTCTATGGCTACACCTTC.

The chain couples TRBV3-1 (or the pseudogene TRBV3-2) to TRBJ2-7, with a possible D match to TRBD2 (6 bases). CDR1 LGHDT and CDR2 YNNKEL come from the germline V gene (reference sequence). The CDR3 covers 13 residues. The V and J ends lost 4 bases and 7 bases respectively, with 14 bases between them. The CDR3 DNA follows: TGTGCCAGCAGCCGCGGAGGGAGAGGGGAGCAGTACTTC. Its protein is CASSRGGRGEQYF.

The J gene is TRBJ2-1, the V gene TRBV7-2; 13 nucleotides align to TRBD2. With V trimmed by 1 base and J by 4 bases, 1 base remained unmatched. Germline values: CDR1 SGHTA, CDR2 FQGNSA. CDR3 size: 16 residues. The CDR3 protein is CASSLETSGGYNEQFF. The CDR3 DNA sequence: TGTGCCAGCAGCTTAGAGACTAGCGGGGGGTACAATGAGCAGTTCTTC.

This chain connects TRBV11-2 to TRBJ2-7, with 15 bases matching TRBD2. The CDR3 runs 17 residues. CDR1 and CDR2 (germline): SGHAT, FQNNGV. With V trimmed by 0 bases and J by 5 bases, 5 bases remained unmatched. CDR3: CASSLDGTSGRSHEQYF. CDR3 DNA sequence: TGTGCCAGCAGCTTAGATGGGACTAGCGGGAGGTCCCACGAGCAGTACTTC.

This rearrangement joins TRBV5-6 to TRBJ1-2, with unresolved D. Germline loops: CDR1 SGHDT, CDR2 YYEEEE. V lost 1 base to trimming and J lost 6 bases, with 10 bases between them. The CDR3 is 13 amino acids. CDR3 loop: CASSLPGVDGYTF. The CDR3 bases are TGTGCCAGCAGCTTGCCCGGGGTTGATGGCTACACCTTC.

This chain links TRBV18 with TRBJ1-5, with TRBD1 identical over 7 bases. CDR1 KGHSH and CDR2 LQKENI come from the germline V gene. There are 13 residues in the CDR3. J was trimmed by 3 bases and V by 8 bases; bases with no gene match: 4. DNA for the CDR3: TGTGCCAGCGCGACAGGGTACAATCAGCCCCAGCATTTT. Translation gives CASATGYNQPQHF. Together with reference TRBV18 and TRBJ1-5, the CDR3 gives the full variable domain: NAGVMQNPRHLVRRRGQEARLRCSPMKGHSHVYWYRQLPEEGLKFMVYLQKENIIDESGMPKERFSAEFPKEGPSILRIQQVVRGDSAAYFCASATGYNQPQHFGDGTRLSIL.

CDR3 in amino acids: CASSFRGNAYEQYF. The CDR3 coding sequence is TGTGCCAGCAGTTTTAGAGGGAATGCCTACGAGCAGTACTTC. The V call is TRBV28, the J call TRBJ2-7, with D possibly matching TRBD2 (5 bases). Germline V CDR1 and CDR2: MDHEN, SYDVKM. Trimming cost V 3 bases and J 2 bases, with 11 bases left between them. The CDR3 totals 14 residues.

CDR3 sequence (DNA): TGTGCCAGTAGTACCTCAGGGAATTCACCCCTCCACTTT. This sequence encodes CASSTSGNSPLHF. V usage is TRBV19 and J usage is TRBJ1-6, with D perhaps matching TRBD1 (5 bases). Between the trimmed V and J ends, which lost 4 bases and 7 bases, there was a span of 8 bases. This CDR3 region has 13 residues. Germline assignment: CDR1 LNHDA and CDR2 SQIVND (reference sequence).

This clone was seen just once. V gene TRBV6-4 combines with J gene TRBJ2-2, with TRBD1 matching over 7 bases. The V gene end was trimmed by 6 bases and the J gene end by 7 bases; junction bases not matched to a gene: 8. This CDR3 has 14 amino acids. Germline V lookup: CDR1 MRHNA, CDR2 SNTAGT. Here the CDR3 reads CASSPQGSSGELFF. The CDR3 DNA follows: TGTGCCAGCAGCCCACAGGGGAGTAGCGGGGAGCTGTTTTTT.

V usage is TRBV7-9 and J usage is TRBJ1-2; tentative D call: TRBD1 (6 bases). The CDR3 covers 15 residues. Germline-derived CDR1 and CDR2 are SEHNR and FQNEAQ (reference sequence). The V and J ends lost 1 base and 2 bases respectively, with 11 bases between them. The CDR3 DNA reads TGTGCCAGCAGCTTAGGAGTGGGGGCGAACTATGGCTACACCTTC. Amino acids: CASSLGVGANYGYTF.

The chain is built from TRBV5-6 and TRBJ2-7, with 7 positions matching TRBD1. The J segment lost 1 base and the V segment lost 4 bases, leaving 2 bases of the junction unmatched. This CDR3 contains 13 residues. Germline lookup yields CDR1 SGHDT and CDR2 YYEEEE. The CDR3 nucleotides are TGTGCCAGCAGCCTGGGACAGTCCTACGAGCAGTACTTC. Amino acid sequence: CASSLGQSYEQYF.

The chain has TRBV18 and TRBJ2-5; D possibly corresponds to TRBD2 (5 bases). The germline V gene has CDR1 KGHSH and CDR2 LQKENI. Between the trimmed V and J ends, which lost 2 bases and 0 bases, there was a span of 10 bases. The CDR3 has 15 residues. The CDR3 bases are TGTGCCAGCTCACCAAAAGCGGCGTACCAAGAGACCCAGTACTTC. Translated: CASSPKAAYQETQYF. Full variable domain (missing parts from reference TRBV18 and TRBJ2-5): NAGVMQNPRHLVRRRGQEARLRCSPMKGHSHVYWYRQLPEEGLKFMVYLQKENIIDESGMPKERFSAEFPKEGPSILRIQQVVRGDSAAYFCASSPKAAYQETQYFGPGTRLLVL.

The chain carries TRBV2 and TRBJ2-5; 8 bases map to TRBD2. The trim removed 7 bases at V and 5 bases at J, leaving 15 bases unmatched. The germline V gene encodes CDR1 SNHLY and CDR2 FYNNEI. This CDR3 spans 16 amino acids. CDR3: CASIGGGRAYRETQYF. The CDR3 DNA reads TGTGCCAGCATCGGCGGGGGGAGGGCCTATCGCGAGACCCAGTACTTC.

The chain carries TRBV11-2 and TRBJ2-7, with a tentative D call TRBD1 (6 bases). Trimming removed 2 bases from V and 9 bases from J, with 14 bases in between. This CDR3 contains 13 residues. Looked up from germline, CDR1 is SGHAT and CDR2 is FQNNGV. The DNA for the CDR3 is TGTGCCAGCAGCTTACTCTCGCCGGACAGGCAGTACTTC. This encodes CASSLLSPDRQYF.

V and J are TRBV7-9 and TRBJ2-5; TRBD2 aligns across 7 bases. The V and J ends lost 3 bases and 4 bases, in that order; junction bases with no gene match: 14. CDR3 length: 17 residues. In germline, CDR1 is SEHNR, CDR2 FQNEAQ (reference sequence). The CDR3: CASSFLAAGPFRETQYF. The CDR3 region has the DNA TGTGCCAGCAGCTTTCTAGCGGCGGGACCATTCCGAGAGACCCAGTACTTC. The variable domain in full, completed from reference TRBV7-9 and TRBJ2-5, reads DTGVSQNPRHKITKRGQNVTFRCDPISEHNRLYWYRQTLGQGPEFLTYFQNEAQLEKSRLLSDRFSAERPKGSFSTLEIQRTEQGDSAMYLCASSFLAAGPFRETQYFGPGTRLLVL.

The chain has TRBV15 and TRBJ2-5, with D possibly matching TRBD2 (5 bases). Germline lookup yields CDR1 LNHNV and CDR2 YYDKDF (reference sequence). Deletions cut 7 bases from V and 1 base from J, with 10 bases between. This CDR3 comprises 13 residues. The CDR3 sequence is CATTAGFQETQYF. DNA for the CDR3: TGTGCCACCACGGCGGGTTTCCAAGAGACCCAGTACTTC.

CDR3 DNA sequence: TGCGCCAGCAGCATAGGGACAGCTCCTAACTATGGCTACACCTTC. Translating gives CASSIGTAPNYGYTF. The genes are TRBV5-1 and TRBJ1-2; 7 positions match TRBD1. CDR1 and CDR2 from the germline V gene are SGHRS and YFSETQ. Trimming took 4 bases from V and 0 from J; bases not matched to a gene: 6. The CDR3 contains 15 residues. Full variable domain (outside the CDR3, taken from reference TRBV5-1 and TRBJ1-2): KAGVTQTPRYLIKTRGQQVTLSCSPISGHRSVSWYQQTPGQGLQFLFEYFSETQRNKGNFPGRFSGRQFSNSRSEMNVSTLELGDSALYLCASSIGTAPNYGYTFGSGTRLTVV.

This rearrangement joins TRBV5-1 to TRBJ2-7; a possible D gene is TRBD1 (5 bases). Germline V gene sequence: CDR1 SGHRS, CDR2 YFSETQ. V was clipped by 2 bases and J by 4 bases, with 16 bases between them. The length of the CDR3 is 15 residues. The CDR3 protein is CASSLGTTAAYEQYF. CDR3 sequence (DNA): TGCGCCAGCAGCTTAGGTACGACAGCTGCTTACGAGCAGTACTTC.

The chain couples TRBV6-5 to TRBJ2-7; 8 bases map to TRBD2. V lost 5 bases and J lost 6; bases outside the gene matches: 6. CDR3 length: 13 residues. Germline loops: CDR1 MNHEY, CDR2 SVGAGI. The CDR3 sequence is CASSPGGPGEQYF. The CDR3 DNA reads TGTGCCAGCAGTCCGGGGGGGCCAGGCGAGCAGTACTTC.

The chain employs TRBV2 and TRBJ2-7; 12 bases match TRBD2. V shed 5 bases, J shed 7 bases, and the junction held 3 bases outside the gene matches. Germline CDR1 is SNHLY and CDR2 is FYNNEI. This CDR3 spans 13 amino acids. The CDR3 spells CASSFGLAGEQYF. The CDR3 DNA is TGTGCCAGCAGTTTTGGACTAGCGGGGGAGCAGTACTTC.

This chain joins TRBV19 and TRBJ2-7, with D uncertain. V was cut by 4 bases and J by 5 bases, with 12 bases left in between. There are 13 residues in the CDR3. Germline CDR1 LNHDA, CDR2 SQIVND (reference sequence). The CDR3 protein is CASSKMLSDEQYF. CDR3 nucleotide sequence: TGTGCCAGTAGTAAGATGCTTTCGGACGAGCAGTACTTC.